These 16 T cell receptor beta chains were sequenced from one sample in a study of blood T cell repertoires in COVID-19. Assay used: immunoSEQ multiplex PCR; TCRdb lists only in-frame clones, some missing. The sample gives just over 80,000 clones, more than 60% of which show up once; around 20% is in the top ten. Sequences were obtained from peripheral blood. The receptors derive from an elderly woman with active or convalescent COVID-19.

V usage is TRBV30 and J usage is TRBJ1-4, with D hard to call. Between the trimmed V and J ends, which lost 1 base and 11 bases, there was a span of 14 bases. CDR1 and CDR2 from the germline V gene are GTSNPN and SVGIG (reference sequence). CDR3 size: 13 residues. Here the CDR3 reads CAWSGLRDGKLFF. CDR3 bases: TGTGCCTGGAGTGGTCTGAGGGATGGGAAACTGTTTTTT.

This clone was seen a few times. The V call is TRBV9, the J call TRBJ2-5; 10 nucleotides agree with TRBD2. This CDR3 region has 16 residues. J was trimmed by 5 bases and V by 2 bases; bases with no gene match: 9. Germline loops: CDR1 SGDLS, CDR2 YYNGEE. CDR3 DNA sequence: TGTGCCAGCAGCGTGGATAGCGGGGGGATGTCGGAGACCCAGTACTTC. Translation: CASSVDSGGMSETQYF.

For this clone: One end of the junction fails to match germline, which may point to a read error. The CDR3, as DNA: TGTGCTAGCAGCTTGGGGGAGGCCGGGGAGCTGTTTTTT. Translating it yields CASSLGEAGELFF. The V and J genes are TRBV7-7 and TRBJ2-2, with D possibly being TRBD2 (6 bases). Germline V gives CDR1 SSHAT, CDR2 FNYEAQ (reference sequence). The CDR3 has 13 amino acids.

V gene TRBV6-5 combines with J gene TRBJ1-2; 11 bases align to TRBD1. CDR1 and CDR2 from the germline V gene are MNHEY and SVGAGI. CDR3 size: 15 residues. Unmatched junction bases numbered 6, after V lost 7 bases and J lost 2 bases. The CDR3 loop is CASTQDRGRNYGYTF. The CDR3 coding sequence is TGTGCCAGCACCCAGGACAGGGGGCGCAACTATGGCTACACCTTC.

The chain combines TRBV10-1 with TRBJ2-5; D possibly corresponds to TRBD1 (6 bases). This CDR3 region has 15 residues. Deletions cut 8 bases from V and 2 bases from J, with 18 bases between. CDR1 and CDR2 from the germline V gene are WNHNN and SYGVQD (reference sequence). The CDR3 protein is CASPKTGTLQETQYF. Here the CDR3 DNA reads TGCGCCAGCCCGAAGACCGGGACACTTCAAGAGACCCAGTACTTC.

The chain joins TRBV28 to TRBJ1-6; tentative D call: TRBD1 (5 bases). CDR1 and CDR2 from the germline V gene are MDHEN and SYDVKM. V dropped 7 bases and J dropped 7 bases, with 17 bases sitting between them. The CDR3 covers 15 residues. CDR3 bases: TGTGCCAGCATACCCCGCGGGGCGCGGAATTCACCCCTCCACTTT. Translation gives CASIPRGARNSPLHF.

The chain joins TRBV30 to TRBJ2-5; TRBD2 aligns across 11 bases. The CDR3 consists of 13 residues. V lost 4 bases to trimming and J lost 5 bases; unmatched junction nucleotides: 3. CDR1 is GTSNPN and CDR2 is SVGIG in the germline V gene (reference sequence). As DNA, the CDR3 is TGTGCCTGGAATAGCGGGGGGGTTGAGACCCAGTACTTC. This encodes CAWNSGGVETQYF. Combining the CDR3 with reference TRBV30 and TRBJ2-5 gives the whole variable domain SQTIHQWPATLVQPVGSPLSLECTVEGTSNPNLYWYRQAAGRGLQLLFYSVGIGQISSEVPQNLSASRPQDRQFILSSKKLLLSDSGFYLCAWNSGGVETQYFGPGTRLLVL.

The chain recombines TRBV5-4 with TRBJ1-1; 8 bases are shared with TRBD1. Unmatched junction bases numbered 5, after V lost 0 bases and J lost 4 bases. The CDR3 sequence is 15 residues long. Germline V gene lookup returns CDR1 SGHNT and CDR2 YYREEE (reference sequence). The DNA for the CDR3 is TGTGCCAGCAGCTTGGGGCAGGGGGCGGGCACTGAAGCTTTCTTT. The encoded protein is CASSLGQGAGTEAFF.

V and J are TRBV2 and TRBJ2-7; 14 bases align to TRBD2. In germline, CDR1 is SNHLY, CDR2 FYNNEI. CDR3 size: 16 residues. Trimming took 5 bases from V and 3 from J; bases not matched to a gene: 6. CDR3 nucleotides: TGTGCCAGCAGTCCTAGGACTAGCGGGGGGCTCTACGAGCAGTACTTC. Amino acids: CASSPRTSGGLYEQYF.

In DNA form, the CDR3 reads TGTGCCAGCAGTTACCTGAGCGGACGGCAGTACTTC. Its protein is CASSYLSGRQYF. This rearrangement joins TRBV7-9 to TRBJ2-7; perhaps TRBD2 as D (5 bases). Germline CDR1 is SEHNR and CDR2 is FQNEAQ (reference sequence). V was clipped by 6 bases and J by 9 bases, with 15 bases between them. The CDR3 totals 12 residues.

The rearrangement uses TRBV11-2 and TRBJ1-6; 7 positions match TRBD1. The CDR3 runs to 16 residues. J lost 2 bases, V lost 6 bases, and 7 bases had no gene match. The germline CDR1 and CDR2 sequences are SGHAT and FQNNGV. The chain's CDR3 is CASRTDRDTYNSPLHF. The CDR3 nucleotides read TGTGCCAGCAGAACAGACAGGGATACCTATAATTCACCCCTCCACTTT. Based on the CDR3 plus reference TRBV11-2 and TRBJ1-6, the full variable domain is EAGVAQSPRYKIIEKRQSVAFWCNPISGHATLYWYQQILGQGPKLLIQFQNNGVVDDSQLPKDRFSAERLKGVDSTLKIQPAKLEDSAVYLCASRTDRDTYNSPLHFGNGTRLTVT.

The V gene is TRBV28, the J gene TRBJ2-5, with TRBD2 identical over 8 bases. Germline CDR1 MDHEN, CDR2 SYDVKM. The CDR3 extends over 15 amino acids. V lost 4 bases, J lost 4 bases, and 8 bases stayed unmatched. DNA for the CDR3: TGTGCCAGCAGTTATCCCCGGGGGGGCCGAGAGACCCAGTACTTC. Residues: CASSYPRGGRETQYF.

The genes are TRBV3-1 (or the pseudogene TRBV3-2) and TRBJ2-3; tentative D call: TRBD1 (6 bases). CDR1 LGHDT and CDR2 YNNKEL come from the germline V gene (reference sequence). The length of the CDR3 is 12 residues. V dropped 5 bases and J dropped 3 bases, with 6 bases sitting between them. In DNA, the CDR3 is TGTGCCAGCAGCAGGGGGACAGATACGCAGTATTTT. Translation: CASSRGTDTQYF.

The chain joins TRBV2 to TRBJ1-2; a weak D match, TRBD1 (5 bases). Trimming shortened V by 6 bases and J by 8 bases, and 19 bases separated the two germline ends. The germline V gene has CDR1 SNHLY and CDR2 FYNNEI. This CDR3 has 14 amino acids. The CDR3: CASSWSEGIQGYTF. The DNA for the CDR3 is TGTGCCAGCAGCTGGTCGGAGGGGATTCAGGGCTACACCTTC.

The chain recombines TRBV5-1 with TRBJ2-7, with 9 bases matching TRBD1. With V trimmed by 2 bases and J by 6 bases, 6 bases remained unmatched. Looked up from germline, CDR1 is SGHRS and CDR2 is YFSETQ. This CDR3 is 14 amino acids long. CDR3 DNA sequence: TGCGCCAGCAGCTTCGGGACAGGGTCTGGCGAGCAGTACTTC. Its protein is CASSFGTGSGEQYF.

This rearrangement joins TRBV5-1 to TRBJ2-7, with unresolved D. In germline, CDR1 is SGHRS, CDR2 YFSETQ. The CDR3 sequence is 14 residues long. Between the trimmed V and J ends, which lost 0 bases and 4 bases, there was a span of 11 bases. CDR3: CASSLGLVSYEQYF. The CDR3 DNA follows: TGCGCCAGCAGCTTGGGGCTAGTGTCGTACGAGCAGTACTTC.